The rows below give T cell receptor beta chains drawn from one sample of a study of blood T cell repertoires in COVID-19. Using immunoSEQ multiplex PCR, the repertoire was profiled, and TCRdb retains in-frame clones only, with some absent. The table shows 95,000 to 150,000 clones, with around nine tenths occurring only once. The specimen sequenced was peripheral blood. The receptors here all came from a woman aged 45-65 years with active or convalescent COVID-19. Both conserved end residues are part of each CDR3. Each record gives: V gene, J gene, clone size, D gene, CDR3 protein, CDR3 DNA. A D gene is named only where the DNA matches it firmly. Clone size is not always given. Where it is, it says once, few, many or a class for expanded clones.

V: TRBV7-9
J: TRBJ2-3
size: once
D: NA
CDR3: CASSTPRVPTDTQYF
DNA: TGTGCCAGCAGCACCCCCCGGGTCCCGACAGATACGCAGTATTTT

V: TRBV19
J: TRBJ2-1
size: NA
D: TRBD2
CDR3: CASSPRTSGGYNEQFF
DNA: TGTGCCAGTAGTCCAAGGACTAGCGGGGGCTACAATGAGCAGTTCTTC

V: TRBV24-1
J: TRBJ1-4
size: few
D: NA
CDR3: CATSAEEKLFF
DNA: TGTGCCACCAGTGCTGAGGAAAAACTGTTTTTT

V: TRBV7-2
J: TRBJ2-1
size: NA
D: NA
CDR3: CASLITGYSSYNEQFF
DNA: TGTGCCAGCCTCATTACAGGATACAGCTCCTACAATGAGCAGTTCTTC

V: TRBV4-1
J: TRBJ2-1
size: NA
D: TRBD1
CDR3: CASSLRTGGNEQFF
DNA: TGCGCCAGCAGCCTAAGGACAGGGGGGAATGAGCAGTTCTTC

V: TRBV7-2
J: TRBJ2-6
size: NA
D: NA
CDR3: CASSSGFSGANVLTF
DNA: TGTGCCAGCAGCTCGGGATTTTCTGGGGCCAACGTCCTGACTTTC

V: TRBV18
J: TRBJ1-4
size: NA
D: TRBD1
CDR3: CASSPRSEGAEKLFF
DNA: TGTGCCAGCTCACCAAGGTCCGAGGGGGCCGAAAAACTGTTTTTT

V: TRBV25-1
J: TRBJ2-5
size: NA
D: TRBD2
CDR3: CASSAPGLAVQETQYF
DNA: TGTGCCAGCAGTGCCCCGGGACTAGCGGTCCAAGAGACCCAGTACTTC

V: TRBV24-1
J: TRBJ2-5
size: NA
D: TRBD2
CDR3: CATSHARLAQETQYF
DNA: TGTGCCACCAGCCATGCCCGACTAGCTCAAGAGACCCAGTACTTC

V: TRBV6-2/TRBV6-3
J: TRBJ2-2
size: once
D: TRBD2
CDR3: CASSYPGLAGGGTGELFF
DNA: TGTGCCAGCAGTTACCCGGGACTAGCGGGAGGGGGCACCGGGGAGCTGTTTTTT

V: TRBV4-1
J: TRBJ2-7
size: NA
D: NA
CDR3: CASSPQDQGSYEQYF
DNA: TGCGCCAGCAGCCCCCAAGATCAGGGGTCCTACGAGCAGTACTTC

V: TRBV18
J: TRBJ2-3
size: NA
D: NA
CDR3: CASSPPSTDTQYF
DNA: TGTGCCAGCTCTCCTCCTAGCACAGATACGCAGTATTTT

V: TRBV10-3
J: TRBJ1-2
size: NA
D: TRBD1
CDR3: CAISVSGGDGYTF
DNA: TGTGCCATCAGTGTATCAGGGGGAGACGGCTACACCTTC

V: TRBV19
J: TRBJ1-6
size: NA
D: TRBD1
CDR3: CASSWTGGIGPLHF
DNA: TGTGCCAGTAGTTGGACAGGGGGGATCGGACCCCTCCACTTT

V: TRBV2
J: TRBJ1-6
size: NA
D: NA
CDR3: CASRATGGYSPLHF
DNA: TGTGCCAGCAGAGCGACAGGCGGTTACTCACCCCTCCACTTT

V: TRBV2
J: TRBJ2-2
size: NA
D: NA
CDR3: CASLYEENTGELFF
DNA: TGTGCCAGCTTGTATGAGGAGAACACCGGGGAGCTGTTTTTT

V: TRBV6-2/TRBV6-3
J: TRBJ2-5
size: NA
D: TRBD2
CDR3: CASSYPGLAGEETQYF
DNA: TGTGCCAGCAGTTACCCGGGACTAGCGGGAGAAGAGACCCAGTACTTC

V: TRBV4-2
J: TRBJ2-7
size: NA
D: TRBD2
CDR3: CASSQPIGSGSSYEQYF
DNA: TGTGCCAGCAGCCAACCAATAGGAAGCGGGAGCTCCTACGAGCAGTACTTC

V: TRBV5-8
J: TRBJ1-2
size: NA
D: TRBD1
CDR3: CASSRGQAGYGYTF
DNA: TGTGCCAGCAGTCGCGGACAGGCCGGCTATGGCTACACCTTC

V: TRBV11-2
J: TRBJ2-1
size: NA
D: NA
CDR3: CASSLVRGPYPYNEQFF
DNA: TGTGCCAGCAGCTTAGTGAGAGGGCCGTACCCCTACAATGAGCAGTTCTTC

V: TRBV27
J: TRBJ2-7
size: NA
D: NA
CDR3: CASSLGYPLHEQYF
DNA: TGTGCCAGCAGTTTGGGCTACCCTTTGCACGAGCAGTACTTC

V: TRBV5-8
J: TRBJ2-1
size: NA
D: NA
CDR3: CASTLGGHPALNEQFF
DNA: TGTGCCAGCACCCTAGGAGGGCACCCAGCCCTGAATGAGCAGTTCTTC

V: TRBV6-4
J: TRBJ2-7
size: NA
D: NA
CDR3: CASYRVEQYF
DNA: TGTGCCAGCTACAGGGTCGAGCAGTACTTC

V: TRBV28
J: TRBJ2-2
size: NA
D: NA
CDR3: CASSLRGLGGELFF
DNA: TGTGCCAGCAGTTTAAGAGGGTTGGGCGGGGAGCTGTTTTTT

V: TRBV4-3
J: TRBJ2-1
size: NA
D: NA
CDR3: CASSQLGGAGFMDEQFF
DNA: TGCGCCAGCAGCCAGCTAGGGGGGGCAGGGTTTATGGATGAGCAGTTCTTC

V: TRBV13
J: TRBJ2-7
size: NA
D: NA
CDR3: CASSSRDEQYF
DNA: TGTGCCAGCAGCTCCCGGGACGAGCAGTACTTC

V: TRBV27
J: TRBJ2-7
size: NA
D: NA
CDR3: CASSLEGVKAEQYF
DNA: TGTGCCAGCAGTTTAGAAGGGGTTAAGGCCGAGCAGTACTTC

V: TRBV11-3
J: TRBJ1-1
size: NA
D: NA
CDR3: CASSARAGVNTEAFF
DNA: TGTGCCAGCAGCGCAAGGGCAGGGGTGAACACTGAAGCTTTCTTT

V: TRBV9
J: TRBJ2-3
size: once
D: TRBD2
CDR3: CASSVEGGSATDTQYF
DNA: TGTGCCAGCAGCGTAGAGGGCGGGAGTGCTACAGATACGCAGTATTTT

V: TRBV24-1
J: TRBJ2-1
size: NA
D: TRBD2
CDR3: CATSFGTRDEQFF
DNA: TGTGCCACCAGCTTCGGGACTAGGGATGAGCAGTTCTTC

V: TRBV27
J: TRBJ2-1
size: NA
D: TRBD2
CDR3: CATRLAGGKYNEQFF
DNA: TGTGCCACCCGACTAGCGGGAGGGAAATACAATGAGCAGTTCTTC

V: TRBV6-5
J: TRBJ2-5
size: NA
D: TRBD2
CDR3: CASKFTSGSGETQYF
DNA: TGTGCCAGCAAGTTCACGAGCGGGAGTGGAGAGACCCAGTACTTC

V: TRBV7-9
J: TRBJ2-1
size: NA
D: TRBD2
CDR3: CASSLGLALNEQFF
DNA: TGTGCCAGCAGCTTGGGACTAGCCCTCAATGAGCAGTTCTTC

V: TRBV19
J: TRBJ2-4
size: NA
D: TRBD2
CDR3: CASTLPGTSGSWYIQYF
DNA: TGTGCCAGTACCTTACCGGGGACTAGCGGGAGTTGGTACATTCAGTACTTC

V: TRBV10-3
J: TRBJ2-2
size: NA
D: TRBD1
CDR3: CAISGHIDRAGELFF
DNA: TGTGCCATCAGTGGGCACATAGACAGGGCCGGGGAGCTGTTTTTT

V: TRBV4-2
J: TRBJ2-7
size: NA
D: NA
CDR3: CASSPRGPASYEQYF
DNA: TGTGCCAGCAGCCCGCGAGGTCCGGCATCCTACGAGCAGTACTTC

V: TRBV29-1
J: TRBJ1-6
size: NA
D: TRBD1
CDR3: CSVDTGQGSLHGCNSPLHF
DNA: TGCAGCGTTGATACGGGACAGGGGTCCCTGCATGGGTGTAATTCACCCCTCCACTTT

V: TRBV5-6
J: TRBJ1-1
size: few
D: NA
CDR3: CASRLQGYTEAFF
DNA: TGTGCCAGCAGGCTCCAGGGTTACACTGAAGCTTTCTTT

V: TRBV6-6
J: TRBJ1-1
size: once
D: NA
CDR3: CASTWTGGTEAFF
DNA: TGTGCCAGCACTTGGACGGGGGGCACTGAAGCTTTCTTT

V: TRBV2
J: TRBJ2-7
size: NA
D: TRBD2
CDR3: CANGGLAGGSFYEQYF
DNA: TGTGCCAACGGGGGACTAGCGGGAGGTTCGTTCTACGAGCAGTACTTC